These 6 T cell receptor beta chains were all obtained from the same sample, sequenced in a study of response to subunit inactivated influenza vaccine. TCRdb called the RT-PCR reads again in MiXCR, with one record for every CDR3 protein. This sample has more than 700,000 distinct CDR3 sequences, with 21% found just once. Here the sequenced sample was PBMCs from blood, taken approximately 5 days after vaccination. The source of these receptors is a man over 45 who received an inactivated influenza vaccine.

The J gene is TRBJ2-2, the V gene TRBV10-2; TRBD2 matches 11 bases. CDR3 length: 17 amino acids. V shed 5 bases, J shed 1 base, and the junction held 6 bases outside the gene matches. CDR1 is WSHSY and CDR2 is SAAADI in the germline V gene. The CDR3: CASSTSGGPMNTGELFF. The CDR3 DNA is TGCGCCAGCAGTACTAGCGGGGGCCCAATGAACACCGGGGAGCTGTTTTTT.

This clonotype showed up many times. V is TRBV14 and J is TRBJ2-5; possibly TRBD2 for D (6 bases). Looked up from germline, CDR1 is SGHDN and CDR2 is FVKESK. V lost 4 bases and J lost 2, with 20 bases in between. CDR3 length: 17 residues. CDR3 DNA sequence: TGTGCCAGCAGCCCCAAGGTTATATGGAGGGGTCAAGAGACCCAGTACTTC. Protein: CASSPKVIWRGQETQYF.

The genes are TRBV10-1 and TRBJ1-6; D is perhaps TRBD1 (6 bases). Per germline, CDR1 WNHNN and CDR2 SYGVQD (reference sequence). The CDR3 runs 13 residues. V gave up 8 bases and J gave up 7 bases, with 12 bases separating them. The CDR3 DNA reads as TGCGCCAGCTCCAGGGGCTGGAATTCACCCCTCCACTTT. Translating it yields CASSRGWNSPLHF.

The chain links TRBV27 to TRBJ2-1, with unresolved D. CDR1 is MNHEY and CDR2 is SMNVEV in the germline V gene (reference sequence). Trimming cost V 4 bases and J 12 bases, with 19 bases left between them. This CDR3 is 14 amino acids long. CDR3 bases: TGTGCCAGCAGTTCCGACCCCCTGAGTTTAAGGCAGTTCTTC. Translating gives CASSSDPLSLRQFF.

This clonotype has at least ten counts. This chain joins TRBV5-1 and TRBJ2-3; D not resolved. Trimming took off 1 base at V and 3 bases at J, with 6 bases between the two ends. The length of the CDR3 is 13 residues. CDR1 is SGHRS, CDR2 YFSETQ, per germline. The CDR3 sequence is CASSLQRTDTQYF. As DNA, the CDR3 is TGCGCCAGCAGCTTGCAGAGGACAGATACGCAGTATTTT.

This chain uses TRBV12-3 or TRBV12-4 with TRBJ1-6; TRBD1 agrees at 7 bases. V lost 3 bases to trimming and J lost 7 bases; unmatched junction nucleotides: 6. This CDR3 region has 15 residues. Here the CDR3 reads CASSLLGGANSPLHF. Written as DNA, the CDR3 is TGTGCCAGCAGTTTGTTAGGGGGCGCGAATTCACCCCTCCACTTT.